This is a list of T cell receptor beta chains from one sample in a study of blood T cell repertoires in COVID-19. Data came from immunoSEQ multiplex PCR; TCRdb stores just in-frame clones and leaves some out. The sample shows about 69,000 clones, around 90% of them seen only once. Sequencing was carried out using peripheral blood. The receptors derive from a man aged 50-60 years with acute or convalescent COVID-19. Both conserved end residues are part of each CDR3. The D gene is left open where the match is weak.

D	J	V	CDR3	DNA
NA	TRBJ1-5	TRBV24-1	CATSESNPGDTNQPQHF	TGTGCCACCAGTGAAAGTAACCCCGGGGACACTAATCAGCCCCAGCATTTT
TRBD1	TRBJ1-2	TRBV18	CASSPLQGTPVGYTF	TGTGCCAGCTCACCCTTACAGGGGACCCCAGTGGGCTACACCTTC
TRBD2	TRBJ2-7	TRBV10-3	CAIRHTSGSSYEQYF	TGTGCCATCAGACACACTAGCGGGAGCTCCTACGAGCAGTACTTC
TRBD1	TRBJ1-4	TRBV29-1	CSVKGQAREKLFF	TGCAGCGTTAAGGGACAGGCTCGGGAAAAACTGTTTTTT
NA	TRBJ1-6	TRBV30	CAWSVGPGNSPLHF	TGTGCCTGGAGTGTGGGGCCCGGTAATTCACCCCTCCACTTT
NA	TRBJ2-2	TRBV2	CASSERGTGELFF	TGTGCCAGCAGTGAACGCGGTACCGGGGAGCTGTTTTTT
NA	TRBJ1-2	TRBV10-2	CASSDRGKDYGYTF	TGCGCCAGCAGTGACAGGGGAAAGGACTATGGCTACACCTTC
TRBD1	TRBJ2-7	TRBV6-5	CASRVTGTASYEQYF	TGTGCCAGCAGAGTAACCGGGACAGCCTCCTACGAGCAGTACTTC
TRBD2	TRBJ2-7	TRBV10-3	CAISGTSGRVDEQYF	TGTGCCATCAGTGGGACTAGCGGGAGGGTGGACGAGCAGTACTTC
NA	TRBJ2-7	TRBV7-2	CASSLEEGYEQYF	TGTGCCAGCAGCTTAGAGGAGGGATACGAGCAGTACTTC
NA	TRBJ1-4	TRBV21-1	CASSKGEDREEEKLFF	TGTGCCAGCAGCAAAGGGGAGGACAGGGAGGAGGAAAAACTGTTTTTT
TRBD2	TRBJ2-2	TRBV5-3	CAIPPGLGTSYQGELFF	TGTGCCATTCCCCCAGGGTTGGGGACTAGCTATCAGGGGGAGCTGTTTTTT
NA	TRBJ2-7	TRBV10-3	CAISDVQGGPYEQYF	TGTGCCATCAGTGATGTGCAGGGTGGTCCCTACGAGCAGTACTTC
TRBD1	TRBJ1-1	TRBV6-1	CASSETRTGEEAFF	TGTGCCAGCAGTGAAACCAGGACAGGGGAAGAGGCTTTCTTT
NA	TRBJ1-1	TRBV6-2/TRBV6-3	CASSYSSSLPPNTEAFF	TGTGCCAGCAGTTACTCGAGTTCTCTACCCCCGAACACTGAAGCTTTCTTT
TRBD2	TRBJ2-1	TRBV4-1	CASSHGLAGVNEQFF	TGCGCCAGCAGCCATGGACTAGCGGGAGTAAATGAGCAGTTCTTC